This T cell receptor (beta chain) comes out of a study of blood T cells in healthy people across ages. Points from the study as a whole: TCR beta diversity tracked closely with naive T cell percentage. Diversity of TCR beta per million T cells declined in a roughly linear way with age.

PCR was performed a second time for about 7 to 11 cycles using a sample-barcoded 5' primer and a J-beta primer mix. TCRdb re-derived calls from the 5' RACE reads in MiXCR, one entry per CDR3 protein. The data show 790,000 or so distinct CDR3 sequences, less than 60% seen once. Each sample gave at least 6 million isolated PBMCs. As for this clonotype: Antigen: not known.

Germline CDR1 is ENHRY and CDR2 is SYGVKD. V was clipped by 6 bases and J by 3 bases; unmatched bases: 9. CDR3 length equals 15 residues. The sequenced sample consisted of blood. J is TRBJ2-7 and V is TRBV10-3, with 9 bases fitting TRBD1. This sequence was found in a man older than 75 in good health. CDR3 bases: TGTGCCATCAGCGACCCCGGGACAGGGTTCTACGAGCAGTACTTC. Its protein is CAISDPGTGFYEQYF.